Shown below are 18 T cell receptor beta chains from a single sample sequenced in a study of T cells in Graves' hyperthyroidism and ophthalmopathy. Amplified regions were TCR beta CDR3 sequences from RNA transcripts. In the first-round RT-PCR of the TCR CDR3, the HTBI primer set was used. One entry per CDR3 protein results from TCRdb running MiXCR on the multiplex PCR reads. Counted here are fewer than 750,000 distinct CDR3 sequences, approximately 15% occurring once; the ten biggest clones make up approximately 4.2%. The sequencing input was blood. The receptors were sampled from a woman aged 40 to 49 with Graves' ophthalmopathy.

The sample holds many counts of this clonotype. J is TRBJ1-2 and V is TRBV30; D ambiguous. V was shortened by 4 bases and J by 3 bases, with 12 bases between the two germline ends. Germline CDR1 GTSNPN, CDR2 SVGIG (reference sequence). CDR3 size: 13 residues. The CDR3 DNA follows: TGTGCCTGGAAAGAGGCCCTGGACTATGGCTACACCTTC. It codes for CAWKEALDYGYTF.

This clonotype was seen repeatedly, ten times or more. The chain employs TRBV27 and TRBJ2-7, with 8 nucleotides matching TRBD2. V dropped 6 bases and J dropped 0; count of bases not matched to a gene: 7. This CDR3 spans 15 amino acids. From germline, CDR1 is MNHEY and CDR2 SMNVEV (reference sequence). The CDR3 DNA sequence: TGTGCCAGCAGCCTCAGCGGGAGTAGCTCCTACGAGCAGTACTTC. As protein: CASSLSGSSSYEQYF.

This CDR3 reads CSVEDPLYEQYF. CDR3 DNA: TGCAGCGTTGAAGATCCCCTCTACGAGCAGTACTTC. The gene calls are TRBV29-1 and TRBJ2-7; D is ambiguous. Per the germline V gene, CDR1 is SQVTM and CDR2 is ANQGSEA. The CDR3 extends over 12 amino acids. Trimming removed 0 bases at V and 3 bases at J, with 6 bases between.

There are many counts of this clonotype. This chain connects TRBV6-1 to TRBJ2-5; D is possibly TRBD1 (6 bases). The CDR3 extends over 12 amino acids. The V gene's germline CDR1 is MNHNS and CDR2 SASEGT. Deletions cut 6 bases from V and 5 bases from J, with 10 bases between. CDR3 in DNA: TGTGCCAGCAGAGGCCAGGGGGAGACCCAGTACTTC. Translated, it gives CASRGQGETQYF.

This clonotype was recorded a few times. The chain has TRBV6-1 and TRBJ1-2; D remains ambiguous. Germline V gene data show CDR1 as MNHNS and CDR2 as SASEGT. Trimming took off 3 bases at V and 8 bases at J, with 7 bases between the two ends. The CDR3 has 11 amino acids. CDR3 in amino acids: CASSESPGYTF. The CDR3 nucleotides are TGTGCCAGCAGTGAGAGTCCCGGCTACACCTTC.

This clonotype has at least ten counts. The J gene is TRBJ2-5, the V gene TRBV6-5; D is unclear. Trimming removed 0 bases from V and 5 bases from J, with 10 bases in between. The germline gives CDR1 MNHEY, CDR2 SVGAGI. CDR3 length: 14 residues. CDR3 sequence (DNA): TGTGCCAGCAGTTACTCGGGGTCTGGGGAGACCCAGTACTTC. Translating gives CASSYSGSGETQYF.

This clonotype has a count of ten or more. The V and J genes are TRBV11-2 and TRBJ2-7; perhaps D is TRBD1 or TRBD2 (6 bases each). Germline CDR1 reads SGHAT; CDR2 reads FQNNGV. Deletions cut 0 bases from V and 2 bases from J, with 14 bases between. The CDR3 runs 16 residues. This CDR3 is CASSLEGGIGAYEQYF. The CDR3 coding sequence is TGTGCCAGCAGCTTAGAGGGGGGCATCGGAGCCTACGAGCAGTACTTC.

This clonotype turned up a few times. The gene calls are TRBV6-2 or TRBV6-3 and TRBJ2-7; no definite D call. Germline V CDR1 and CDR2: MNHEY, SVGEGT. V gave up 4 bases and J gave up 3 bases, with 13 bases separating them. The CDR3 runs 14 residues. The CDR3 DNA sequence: TGTGCCAGCAGTTTGATGGGAAACCACTACGAGCAGTACTTC. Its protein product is CASSLMGNHYEQYF.

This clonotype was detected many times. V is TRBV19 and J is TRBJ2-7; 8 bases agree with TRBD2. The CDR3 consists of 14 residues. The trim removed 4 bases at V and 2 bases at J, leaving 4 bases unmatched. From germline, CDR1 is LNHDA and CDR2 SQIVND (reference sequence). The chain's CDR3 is CASSKTSATYEQYF. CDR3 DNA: TGTGCCAGTAGTAAGACTAGCGCCACCTACGAGCAGTACTTC.

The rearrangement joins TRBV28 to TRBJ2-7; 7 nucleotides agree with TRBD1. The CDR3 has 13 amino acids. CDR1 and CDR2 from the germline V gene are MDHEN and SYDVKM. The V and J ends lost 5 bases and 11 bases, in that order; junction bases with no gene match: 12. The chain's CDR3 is CASSPTGQALKYF. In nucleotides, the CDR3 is TGTGCCAGCAGTCCGACCGGACAGGCTTTAAAGTACTTC.

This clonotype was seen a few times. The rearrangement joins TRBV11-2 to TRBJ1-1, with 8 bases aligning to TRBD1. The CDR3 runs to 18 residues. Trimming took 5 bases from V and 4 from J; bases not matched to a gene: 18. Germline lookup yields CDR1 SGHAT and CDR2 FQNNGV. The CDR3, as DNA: TGTGCCAGCAGCCGAAGGCCGGGACAGGCTTCATTGAGCACTGAAGCTTTCTTT. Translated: CASSRRPGQASLSTEAFF. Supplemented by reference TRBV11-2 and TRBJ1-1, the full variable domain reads EAGVAQSPRYKIIEKRQSVAFWCNPISGHATLYWYQQILGQGPKLLIQFQNNGVVDDSQLPKDRFSAERLKGVDSTLKIQPAKLEDSAVYLCASSRRPGQASLSTEAFFGQGTRLTVV.

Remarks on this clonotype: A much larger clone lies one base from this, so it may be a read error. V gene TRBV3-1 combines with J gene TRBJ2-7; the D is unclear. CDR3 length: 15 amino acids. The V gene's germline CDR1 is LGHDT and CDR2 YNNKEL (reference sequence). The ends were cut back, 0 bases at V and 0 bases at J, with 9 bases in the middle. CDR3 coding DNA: TGTGCCAGCAGCCAAGATTCAGCGAGCTCCTACGAGCAGTACTTC. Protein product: CASSQDSASSYEQYF.

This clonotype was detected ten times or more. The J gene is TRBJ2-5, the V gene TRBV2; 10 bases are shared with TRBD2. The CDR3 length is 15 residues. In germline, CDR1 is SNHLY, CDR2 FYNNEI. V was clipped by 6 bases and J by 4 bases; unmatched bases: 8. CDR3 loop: CASSLLAGEGETQYF. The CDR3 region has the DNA TGTGCCAGCAGCCTCCTAGCGGGAGAAGGAGAGACCCAGTACTTC.

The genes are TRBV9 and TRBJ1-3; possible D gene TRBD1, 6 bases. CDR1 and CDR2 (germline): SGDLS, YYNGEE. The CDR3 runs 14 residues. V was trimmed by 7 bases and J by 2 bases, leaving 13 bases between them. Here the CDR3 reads CASRPGGAGNTIYF. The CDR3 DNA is TGTGCCAGCCGACCCGGGGGCGCTGGAAACACCATATATTTT.

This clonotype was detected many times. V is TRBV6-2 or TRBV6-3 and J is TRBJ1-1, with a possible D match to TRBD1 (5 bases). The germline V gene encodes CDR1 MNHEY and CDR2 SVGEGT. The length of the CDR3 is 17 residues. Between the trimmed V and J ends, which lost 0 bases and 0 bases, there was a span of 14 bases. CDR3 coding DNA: TGTGCCAGCAGTTACTCGACGCTGACAGAGGTGAACACTGAAGCTTTCTTT. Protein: CASSYSTLTEVNTEAFF.

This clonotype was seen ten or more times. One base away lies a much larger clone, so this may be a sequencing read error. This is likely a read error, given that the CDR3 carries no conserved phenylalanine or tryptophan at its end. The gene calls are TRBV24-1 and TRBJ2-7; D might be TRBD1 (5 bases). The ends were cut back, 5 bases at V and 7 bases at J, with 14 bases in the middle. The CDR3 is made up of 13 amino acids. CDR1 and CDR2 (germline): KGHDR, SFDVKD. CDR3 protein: CATSAAEHREQYS. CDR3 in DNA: TGTGCCACCAGTGCGGCAGAACACAGGGAGCAGTACTCC.

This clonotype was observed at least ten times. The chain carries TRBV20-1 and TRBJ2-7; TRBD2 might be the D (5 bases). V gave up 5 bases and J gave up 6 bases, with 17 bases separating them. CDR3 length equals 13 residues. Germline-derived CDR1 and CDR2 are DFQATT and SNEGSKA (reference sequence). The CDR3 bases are TGCAGTGCTGTAAGTCCGGCCGAGGGCGAGCAGTACTTC. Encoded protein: CSAVSPAEGEQYF.

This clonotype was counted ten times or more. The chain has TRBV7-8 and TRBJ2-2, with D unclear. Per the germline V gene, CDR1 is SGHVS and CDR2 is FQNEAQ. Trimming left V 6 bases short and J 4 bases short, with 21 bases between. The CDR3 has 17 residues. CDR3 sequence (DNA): TGTGCCAGCAGTTTTAGACCGCAGGCAATGATCACCGGGGAGCTGTTTTTT. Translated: CASSFRPQAMITGELFF.